This T cell receptor (beta chain) derives from a study of a mutant IDH1 vaccine in newly diagnosed glioma. Background on the study: Vaccines began 4-6 weeks after radiotherapy alone, or with temozolomide cycles.

Using immunoSEQ multiplex PCR, the repertoire was profiled, and TCRdb retains in-frame clones only, with some absent. The sample has about 54,000 clones; approximately 82% are singletons. On this clone: Antigen specificity is unknown.

The CDR3 sequence is 14 residues long. The V gene end was trimmed by 5 bases and the J gene end by 2 bases; junction bases not matched to a gene: 3. Germline V gene data show CDR1 as PRHDT and CDR2 as FYEKMQ (reference sequence). Time point denoted: week 5, during vaccination. Doses consisted of 300 ug of mutant IDH1 20-mer peptide each, paired with topical imiquimod. This chain uses TRBV13 with TRBJ1-3; 7 bases are a match to TRBD1. This specimen was PBMCs, taken from a glioma patient whose treatment included an IDH1 peptide vaccine. This receptor was obtained from a man aged 30 to 45 with glioma. CDR3 in DNA: TGTGCCAGCAGCCCACAGGGGACTGGAAACACCATATATTTT. It yields the protein CASSPQGTGNTIYF.